This T cell receptor beta chain originates from a study of T-cell reconstitution after alpha-beta-depleted transplantation in children. The study's findings and limits: Surviving recipient T cells and intrathymic progenitors accounted for some patients' high TCRbeta diversity at day 60. From newly produced T cells came most of the T-cell counts and diversity one year after transplant. In patients about two months after transplant, alpha-beta T cells reportedly arose from several hundred expanded graft clones.

A TCRbeta library incorporating unique molecular identifiers was prepared. TCRdb re-derived calls from the PCR reads in MiXCR, one entry per CDR3 protein. The sample records 98,000 or so distinct CDR3 sequences, more than 20% being singletons. V dropped 2 bases and J dropped 0 bases, with 7 bases sitting between them. This CDR3 contains 14 residues. The germline V gene encodes CDR1 SGHTA and CDR2 FQGNSA. On this clonotype itself: Its antigen is not identified.

The sample consisted of PBMCs, taken before TCRalphabeta/CD19-depleted stem cell transplant. The chain employs TRBV7-2 and TRBJ1-1, with D hard to call. This receptor was obtained from a boy aged 2 to 9 with acute lymphoblastic leukemia, due to receive a stem cell transplant. CDR3 bases: TGTGCCAGCAGCTTAACCGCGGTGAACACTGAAGCTTTCTTT. Amino acid sequence: CASSLTAVNTEAFF.